This record covers a single TCR beta chain. Its target is unknown. All of the isolated RNA was reverse transcribed, so expressed TCRB transcripts were sequenced. Produced via immunoSEQ multiplex PCR; TCRdb's table is partial and in-frame only. The sample consists of almost 350,000 clones, under 8.5% of them appearing once. The data are from a study of beta chain features in type 1 diabetes. Study-level points and caveats: Insertion counts at VDJ junctions were lower in type 1 diabetes patients, who also showed more deletions there.

This receptor was obtained from a woman under 30 in good health. The material sequenced was central memory CD4+ T cells from blood.

DNA of the CDR3: TGCGCCAGCAAAGGACAGTTCCAAGAGACCCAGTACTTC. Its translation: CASKGQFQETQYF. The chain combines TRBV5-1 with TRBJ2-5; D is perhaps TRBD1 (6 bases). Germline V lookup: CDR1 SGHRS, CDR2 YFSETQ. CDR3 length: 13 residues. Trimming pared 6 bases from V and 1 base from J, leaving 10 bases between.